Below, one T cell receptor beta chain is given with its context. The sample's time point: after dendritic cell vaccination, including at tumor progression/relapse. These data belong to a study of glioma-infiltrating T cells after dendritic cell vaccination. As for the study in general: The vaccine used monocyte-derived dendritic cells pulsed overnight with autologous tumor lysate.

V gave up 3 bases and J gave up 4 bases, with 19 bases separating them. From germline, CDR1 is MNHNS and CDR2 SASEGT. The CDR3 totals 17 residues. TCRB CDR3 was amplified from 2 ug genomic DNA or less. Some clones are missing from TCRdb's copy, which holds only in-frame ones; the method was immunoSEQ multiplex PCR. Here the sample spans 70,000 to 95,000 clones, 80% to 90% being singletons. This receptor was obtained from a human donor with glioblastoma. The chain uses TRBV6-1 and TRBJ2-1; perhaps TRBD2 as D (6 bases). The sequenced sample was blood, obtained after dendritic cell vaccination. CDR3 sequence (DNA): TGTGCCAGCAGTGACCCCGGGGATAGCGGCCCGTACAATGAGCAGTTCTTC. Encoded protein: CASSDPGDSGPYNEQFF.